Presented here are 2 T cell receptor beta chains from one specimen sequenced in a study of human T cells and chemical hapten exposure. TCRdb re-analysed the RACE reads in MiXCR, keeping a single row per CDR3 protein. In the table there are a few hundred thousand distinct CDR3 sequences, around 5.5% of which are singletons. The time point was: pre-sensitization, week 0. Sample treatment: therapeutic diphenylcyclopropenone sensitization with weekly scalp DPC. The input for sequencing was whole blood, taken in connection with sensitization to the hapten diphenylcyclopropenone (DPC). These receptors came from a young woman with alopecia areata. Some clones in this sample may be carry-over from other donors' samples.

Only a few counts were recorded for this clonotype. The rearrangement links TRBV12-5 to TRBJ2-3, with a weak D call TRBD2 (6 bases). CDR1 and CDR2 from the germline V gene are LGHNT and FRNRAP. Trimming took off 3 bases at V and 6 bases at J, with 16 bases between the two ends. This CDR3 spans 15 amino acids. This chain's CDR3 is CASGLGLRGGDTQYF. In DNA, the CDR3 is TGTGCTAGTGGTTTAGGCCTGCGGGGTGGGGATACGCAGTATTTT.

This clonotype has more than one count but fewer than ten. V and J are TRBV2 and TRBJ2-5, with 7 positions matching TRBD1. V shed 4 bases and J 1 base; nucleotides not matched to a gene: 6. Germline loops: CDR1 SNHLY, CDR2 FYNNEI. The CDR3 sequence is 15 residues long. This CDR3 is CASSVNRGRQETQYF. In DNA, the CDR3 is TGTGCCAGCAGTGTCAACAGGGGACGCCAAGAGACCCAGTACTTC.